Each of the 21 T cell receptor beta chains below was sequenced from the same sample in a study of identical twins. TCRdb re-called the 5' RACE reads with MiXCR, one entry per CDR3 protein. This table holds about 520,000 distinct CDR3 sequences, under 25% found once. This same sample was also part of a study on T cells expressing NK-cell markers.

Input material: CD4+ T cells sorted from blood. These receptors came from a woman under 30 in good health.

The chain uses TRBV10-3 and TRBJ2-1, with a tentative D call TRBD1 (5 bases). The V gene's germline CDR1 is ENHRY and CDR2 SYGVKD. Trimming left V 3 bases short and J 3 bases short, with 6 bases between. This CDR3 has 13 residues. CDR3 nucleotides: TGTGCCATCAGTGACAGGGACTACAATGAGCAGTTCTTC. This translates into CAISDRDYNEQFF.

There are a few counts of this clonotype. The rearrangement uses TRBV10-3 and TRBJ2-1; D is unclear. CDR3 length: 12 residues. Germline assignment: CDR1 ENHRY and CDR2 SYGVKD. V shed 4 bases and J shed 5 bases, with 6 bases lying between them. This CDR3 is CAISVQNNEQFF. CDR3 nucleotide sequence: TGTGCCATCAGTGTACAGAACAATGAGCAGTTCTTC.

There are a few counts of this clonotype. This chain joins TRBV7-2 and TRBJ1-1, with D hard to call. The germline V gene encodes CDR1 SGHTA and CDR2 FQGNSA. V shed 5 bases and J shed 1 base, with 11 bases lying between them. The CDR3 runs to 14 residues. CDR3 sequence (DNA): TGTGCCAGCAGCCCCGGACTCACGAACACTGAAGCTTTCTTT. Protein: CASSPGLTNTEAFF.

The rearrangement links TRBV12-3 or TRBV12-4 to TRBJ1-5; 10 bases agree with TRBD1. The CDR3 length is 16 residues. The ends lost 6 bases at V and 4 bases at J; junction bases unmatched: 9. The CDR3 coding sequence is TGTGCCAGCAGCAAGACGACAGGGGGCCTTAATCAGCCCCAGCATTTT. It specifies CASSKTTGGLNQPQHF.

The chain couples TRBV7-8 to TRBJ1-6; D may be TRBD1 (5 bases). Germline CDR1 reads SGHVS; CDR2 reads FQNEAQ. V was shortened by 2 bases and J by 7 bases, with 9 bases between the two germline ends. The CDR3 has 14 residues. The CDR3 DNA sequence: TGTGCCAGCAGCTTAAAGGGGATCAATTCACCCCTCCACTTT. This sequence encodes CASSLKGINSPLHF.

The DNA for the CDR3 is TGTGCCAGCAGCCAAGGGCGGGCGTCCTACGAGCAGTACTTC. It yields the protein CASSQGRASYEQYF. This chain joins TRBV14 and TRBJ2-7, with a tentative D call TRBD2 (5 bases). The germline V and J ends were trimmed by 1 base and 1 base, with 8 bases remaining between them. Germline CDR1 SGHDN, CDR2 FVKESK. The CDR3 loop spans 14 amino acids.

The rearrangement joins TRBV20-1 to TRBJ1-1; D not certain. The V and J ends lost 5 bases and 10 bases respectively, with 20 bases between them. Looked up from germline, CDR1 is DFQATT and CDR2 is SNEGSKA (reference sequence). The CDR3 spans 13 residues. The CDR3 bases are TGCAGTGCTGGCCCTGGAGGTGAGGGCCCAGCTTTCTTT. Protein sequence: CSAGPGGEGPAFF.

The chain uses TRBV20-1 and TRBJ2-1; 9 bases line up with TRBD2. The CDR3 runs 14 residues. V shed 6 bases and J 9 bases; nucleotides not matched to a gene: 12. The V gene's germline CDR1 is DFQATT and CDR2 SNEGSKA (reference sequence). Written as DNA, the CDR3 is TGCAGTGCCCCCCAGGCTAGCGGGATATTTGAGCAGTTCTTC. This sequence encodes CSAPQASGIFEQFF.

This clonotype was found many times. As the CDR3 is not closed by the conserved phenylalanine or tryptophan, this likely results from a read error. It is unclear where the CDR3 begins or ends on the DNA, so no DNA is shown, and the CDR3 is as TCRdb lists it. The genes are TRBV29-1 and TRBJ2-7; TRBD1 reflects the table's D call only, with no check against the DNA. Germline values: CDR1 SQVTM, CDR2 ANQGSEA. The CDR3 has 11 residues if both end residues are counted. The CDR3 sequence is CSVEKGGESFL.

This clonotype was seen more than once but under ten times. This CDR3 reads CSVDRASSYNEQFF. CDR3 sequence (DNA): TGCAGCGTTGACAGGGCCAGCTCCTACAATGAGCAGTTCTTC. The V call is TRBV29-1, the J call TRBJ2-1, with D perhaps TRBD1 (5 bases). The CDR3 runs 14 residues. CDR1 is SQVTM and CDR2 is ANQGSEA in the germline V gene. Trimming took off 3 bases at V and 0 bases at J, with 9 bases between the two ends.

The chain couples TRBV18 to TRBJ2-7; 8 bases are a match to TRBD1. Germline V gives CDR1 KGHSH, CDR2 LQKENI. V lost 10 bases and J lost 5; bases outside the gene matches: 7. This CDR3 comprises 12 residues. The CDR3 DNA reads as TGTGCCACCCGGACAGGGTCCCACGAGCAGTACTTC. Amino acid sequence: CATRTGSHEQYF.

This clonotype was seen a handful of times. The chain uses TRBV11-3 and TRBJ2-1; 7 bases align to TRBD2. Germline lookup yields CDR1 SGHNT and CDR2 YENEEA. The trim removed 5 bases at V and 7 bases at J, leaving 8 bases unmatched. The CDR3 runs to 14 residues. CDR3 protein: CASSRAGALNEQFF. CDR3 DNA sequence: TGTGCCAGCAGCCGGGCGGGAGCCCTAAATGAGCAGTTCTTC.

CDR3 sequence (DNA): TGTGCCAGCAGGCCCGCTAGCGGGGGCTACAATGAGCAGTTCTTC. Residues: CASRPASGGYNEQFF. The chain links TRBV12-3 or TRBV12-4 to TRBJ2-1; 10 nucleotides align to TRBD2. This CDR3 is built from 15 residues. With 6 bases clipped from V and 3 bases from J, the junction kept 5 bases outside the gene matches.

In this sample, this clonotype turned up a few times. The chain joins TRBV21-1 to TRBJ2-7; the DNA was not compared with TRBD1, the D call given in the table. TRBV21-1 is noted as a pseudogene. This CDR3 has 15 residues. The CDR3 protein is CASSREGAESYEQYF. The DNA of the CDR3 is TGTGCCAGCAGCAGAGAGGGGGCGGAATCCTACGAGCAGTACTTC.

This clonotype was counted at least ten times. The V call is TRBV10-3, the J call TRBJ1-1; D might be TRBD1 (6 bases). The germline CDR1 and CDR2 sequences are ENHRY and SYGVKD. CDR3 length: 12 amino acids. Trimming shortened V by 8 bases and J by 1 base, and 8 bases separated the two germline ends. The CDR3 reads CAIRTANTEAFF. The CDR3 DNA is TGTGCCATCCGGACAGCGAACACTGAAGCTTTCTTT.

This clonotype showed up just a few times. The rearrangement uses TRBV6-2 or TRBV6-3 and TRBJ2-5, with TRBD1 identical over 10 bases. The CDR3 runs to 16 residues. From germline, CDR1 is MNHEY and CDR2 SVGEGT. V trimming: 7 bases; J trimming: 4 bases; junction bases outside the gene matches: 12. Here the CDR3 DNA reads TGTGCCAGCAAGTTTAGTCGGACAGGGGGTCGAGAGACCCAGTACTTC. It specifies CASKFSRTGGRETQYF.

This clonotype was counted only a few times. The chain combines TRBV7-9 with TRBJ2-5; TRBD1 matches 7 bases. The V segment lost 5 bases and the J segment 5 bases; nucleotides outside the gene matches: 8. CDR3 length: 14 residues. Germline V CDR1 and CDR2: SEHNR, FQNEAQ (reference sequence). DNA of the CDR3: TGTGCCAGCAGCCTACAGGGGCCGAGGGAGACCCAGTACTTC. This codes for CASSLQGPRETQYF.

The chain combines TRBV13 with TRBJ2-1; possible D gene TRBD2, 6 bases. Trimming pared 2 bases from V and 1 base from J, leaving 15 bases between. Germline V lookup: CDR1 PRHDT, CDR2 FYEKMQ (reference sequence). This CDR3 region has 17 residues. The CDR3 DNA follows: TGTGCCAGCAGCTTACGGCCGACTAGGCGATCCTACAATGAGCAGTTCTTC. Translation: CASSLRPTRRSYNEQFF.

This clonotype was observed a handful of times. J is TRBJ2-7 and V is TRBV5-1; TRBD1 might be the D (6 bases). V was shortened by 4 bases and J by 4 bases, with 18 bases between the two germline ends. This CDR3 contains 15 residues. Looked up from germline, CDR1 is SGHRS and CDR2 is YFSETQ. The CDR3 loop is CASSRTNRVGYEQYF. CDR3 nucleotide sequence: TGCGCCAGCAGCCGAACCAACAGGGTCGGATACGAGCAGTACTTC. The full variable domain, its missing parts supplied by reference TRBV5-1 and TRBJ2-7, is KAGVTQTPRYLIKTRGQQVTLSCSPISGHRSVSWYQQTPGQGLQFLFEYFSETQRNKGNFPGRFSGRQFSNSRSEMNVSTLELGDSALYLCASSRTNRVGYEQYFGPGTRLTVT.

The chain uses TRBV5-1 and TRBJ1-4; 8 bases match TRBD1. This CDR3 region has 14 residues. Trimming removed 4 bases from V and 7 bases from J; junction bases left unmatched: 6. Germline V gives CDR1 SGHRS, CDR2 YFSETQ. Written as DNA, the CDR3 is TGCGCCAGCAGCGTGGGACAGGATTTTGAAAAACTGTTTTTT. Protein product: CASSVGQDFEKLFF.

In this sample, this clonotype turned up a few times. This chain joins TRBV20-1 and TRBJ2-5; the match to TRBD2 covers 7 bases. J lost 5 bases, V lost 6 bases, and 6 bases had no gene match. CDR1 is DFQATT and CDR2 is SNEGSKA in the germline V gene (reference sequence). The CDR3 has 12 amino acids. In nucleotides, the CDR3 is TGCAGTGCCTCGTGGGGGGGGGAGACCCAGTACTTC. This translates into CSASWGGETQYF.